The 25 T cell receptor beta chains reported below all come from one sample, sequenced in a study of blood T cell repertoires in COVID-19. Only in-frame clones appear in the TCRdb table, and some are missing; sequencing was by immunoSEQ multiplex PCR. The sample records around 420,000 clones, 88% being singletons. Sample: PBMCs or T cells enriched from blood (not recorded which). Receptors originate from a woman between 40 and 55 years old with acute COVID-19.

This rearrangement joins TRBV5-1 to TRBJ2-1; D gene unclear. Trimming pared 5 bases from V and 7 bases from J, leaving 10 bases between. From germline, CDR1 is SGHRS and CDR2 YFSETQ. This CDR3 has 12 residues. CDR3: CASSYTSNEQFF. In DNA form, the CDR3 reads TGCGCCAGCAGTTATACTTCTAATGAGCAGTTCTTC.

This chain joins TRBV15 and TRBJ1-2, with 7 bases that match TRBD1. Germline CDR1 and CDR2: LNHNV and YYDKDF (reference sequence). Trimming at V came to 1 base and at J to 2 bases, leaving 7 bases not matched to a gene. The CDR3 loop spans 16 amino acids. This chain's CDR3 is CATSRAGTDANYGYTF. Written as DNA, the CDR3 is TGTGCCACCAGCAGAGCCGGGACAGACGCAAACTATGGCTACACCTTC.

This clone was observed a single time. V gene TRBV5-1 combines with J gene TRBJ2-2; TRBD2 is a possible D gene (6 bases). CDR1 and CDR2 (germline): SGHRS, YFSETQ. The CDR3 totals 16 residues. V gave up 4 bases and J gave up 6 bases, with 19 bases separating them. The CDR3 region is CASSPDPGLPSGELFF. As DNA, the CDR3 is TGCGCCAGCAGCCCGGATCCGGGACTCCCCTCCGGGGAGCTGTTTTTT.

The chain joins TRBV7-6 to TRBJ1-2, with D maybe TRBD1 (5 bases). V was cut by 4 bases and J by 4 bases, with 22 bases left in between. The germline CDR1 and CDR2 sequences are SGHVS and FNYEAQ. CDR3 length: 17 residues. The CDR3 sequence: CASSSRQKIRTTYGYTF. For the CDR3, the DNA is TGTGCCAGCAGCTCTCGCCAAAAAATCCGGACAACCTATGGCTACACCTTC. Based on the CDR3 plus reference TRBV7-6 and TRBJ1-2, the full variable domain is GAGVSQSPRYKVTKRGQDVALRCDPISGHVSLYWYRQALGQGPEFLTYFNYEAQQDKSGLPNDRFSAERPEGSISTLTIQRTEQRDSAMYRCASSSRQKIRTTYGYTFGSGTRLTVV.

The chain recombines TRBV18 with TRBJ1-1, with TRBD1 identical over 10 bases. There are 13 residues in the CDR3. In germline, CDR1 is KGHSH, CDR2 LQKENI. The J segment lost 9 bases and the V segment lost 1 base, leaving 2 bases of the junction unmatched. The CDR3 bases are TGTGCCAGCTCACCACTGGGACAGGGGCAAGCTTTCTTT. This gives the protein CASSPLGQGQAFF.

Written as DNA, the CDR3 is TGTGCCAGTAGCCCCTTAGGACAGGGAGGCAATCAGCCCCAGCATTTT. This gives the protein CASSPLGQGGNQPQHF. The chain links TRBV19 to TRBJ1-5; 8 bases map to TRBD1. The CDR3 spans 16 residues. V was clipped by 6 bases and J by 2 bases; unmatched bases: 9. The germline V gene has CDR1 LNHDA and CDR2 SQIVND (reference sequence).

This rearrangement joins TRBV2 to TRBJ1-2, with D hard to call. The CDR3 runs to 13 residues. Trimming removed 3 bases from V and 3 bases from J, with 8 bases in between. The germline V gene encodes CDR1 SNHLY and CDR2 FYNNEI. CDR3 DNA sequence: TGTGCCAGCAGTGATTTGGCAGACTATGGCTACACCTTC. It codes for CASSDLADYGYTF.

The chain couples TRBV4-1 to TRBJ2-5; TRBD1 is a possible D gene (5 bases). Germline V gene sequence: CDR1 MGHRA, CDR2 YSYEKL. The CDR3 is 16 amino acids. With 1 base removed from V and 2 bases from J, the gap between germline ends came to 14 bases. CDR3 DNA: TGCGCCAGCAGCCAAGGGGTGCAGGGTGGACAAGAGACCCAGTACTTC. Translation: CASSQGVQGGQETQYF.

This chain joins TRBV3-1 (or the pseudogene TRBV3-2) and TRBJ2-5; TRBD2 agrees at 13 bases. J lost 7 bases, V lost 9 bases, and 8 bases had no gene match. Germline-derived CDR1 and CDR2 are LGHDT and YNNKEL (reference sequence). The CDR3 runs to 14 residues. The CDR3 coding sequence is TGTGCCAGTTCCGGGACTAGCGGGGTGGTGACCCAGTACTTC. Translation: CASSGTSGVVTQYF.

CDR3 nucleotides: TGCGCCAGCAGCTTGGCCCTAGGGGCGCAGAACACCATATATTTT. Amino acid sequence: CASSLALGAQNTIYF. This chain links TRBV5-1 with TRBJ1-3; maybe TRBD1 (5 bases). Germline CDR1 SGHRS, CDR2 YFSETQ. The V and J ends lost 0 bases and 7 bases respectively, with 14 bases between them. The CDR3 extends over 15 amino acids.

The rearrangement joins TRBV10-3 to TRBJ1-1, with TRBD1 matching 7 bases. The length of the CDR3 is 16 residues. CDR1 is ENHRY, CDR2 SYGVKD, per germline. V lost 4 bases and J lost 1; bases outside the gene matches: 9. Written as DNA, the CDR3 is TGTGCCATCAGTGGGAAGGGGGACAGCCCGAACACTGAAGCTTTCTTT. It yields the protein CAISGKGDSPNTEAFF.

The J gene is TRBJ2-1, the V gene TRBV9, with TRBD2 as a possible D gene (5 bases). Looked up from germline, CDR1 is SGDLS and CDR2 is YYNGEE. This CDR3 is built from 13 residues. V lost 2 bases and J 8 bases, leaving 11 bases between the germline ends. The chain's CDR3 is CASSVYLGDEQFF. The CDR3 DNA reads as TGTGCCAGCAGCGTCTACCTCGGGGATGAGCAGTTCTTC.

The chain has TRBV7-9 and TRBJ1-1; D is possibly TRBD1 (5 bases). The CDR3 runs to 13 residues. V was pared by 4 bases and J by 8 bases, with 14 bases between. Germline lookup yields CDR1 SEHNR and CDR2 FQNEAQ (reference sequence). The CDR3 coding sequence is TGTGCCAGCAGCTGGGGCGATGGCGCGGAAGCTTTCTTT. As protein: CASSWGDGAEAFF.

The V gene is TRBV19, the J gene TRBJ1-4; no definite D call. Germline CDR1 LNHDA, CDR2 SQIVND (reference sequence). The length of the CDR3 is 15 residues. V lost 6 bases and J 4 bases, leaving 15 bases between the germline ends. CDR3 bases: TGTGCCAGTAGCGGTCAGCCTCGGGGTAATGAAAAACTGTTTTTT. It codes for CASSGQPRGNEKLFF.

This chain joins TRBV19 and TRBJ2-7, with 7 bases aligning to TRBD2. Germline trimming cut 5 bases from V and 3 bases from J; bases unmatched to any gene: 10. The germline V gene encodes CDR1 LNHDA and CDR2 SQIVND (reference sequence). The CDR3 is made up of 15 amino acids. CDR3 residues: CASSPDVGEGYEQYF. DNA of the CDR3: TGTGCCAGTAGTCCTGATGTCGGGGAGGGCTACGAGCAGTACTTC.

This clone was seen only once. The chain recombines TRBV4-1 with TRBJ1-1; 8 nucleotides align to TRBD1. Germline V gene data show CDR1 as MGHRA and CDR2 as YSYEKL. This CDR3 contains 15 residues. Trimming took 2 bases from V and 0 from J; bases not matched to a gene: 2. The CDR3 here is CASSQTGQVNTEAFF. CDR3 DNA: TGCGCCAGCAGCCAAACGGGACAGGTGAACACTGAAGCTTTCTTT.

This clone has just one count. This chain joins TRBV18 and TRBJ1-5, with 11 bases matching TRBD1. The trim removed 3 bases at V and 9 bases at J, leaving 4 bases unmatched. The CDR3 consists of 14 residues. CDR1 is KGHSH, CDR2 LQKENI, per germline. CDR3 bases: TGTGCCAGCTCACCGGACAGGGGGCTTACGCCCCAGCATTTT. This encodes CASSPDRGLTPQHF. The full variable domain, with the rest looked up from reference TRBV18 and TRBJ1-5, is NAGVMQNPRHLVRRRGQEARLRCSPMKGHSHVYWYRQLPEEGLKFMVYLQKENIIDESGMPKERFSAEFPKEGPSILRIQQVVRGDSAAYFCASSPDRGLTPQHFGDGTRLSIL.

There are a few counts of this clone. The rearrangement links TRBV4-2 to TRBJ2-7; 8 bases agree with TRBD2. The CDR3 length is 15 residues. The germline gives CDR1 LGHNA, CDR2 YNFKEQ. The ends lost 0 bases at V and 2 bases at J; junction bases unmatched: 3. The CDR3 is CASSQDSTSAYEQYF. The CDR3 coding sequence is TGTGCCAGCAGCCAAGATTCGACTAGCGCCTACGAGCAGTACTTC.

This rearrangement joins TRBV6-5 to TRBJ1-6, with 9 bases lining up with TRBD1. The trim removed 6 bases at V and 16 bases at J, leaving 10 bases unmatched. From germline, CDR1 is MNHEY and CDR2 SVGAGI. The CDR3 has 13 amino acids. In DNA, the CDR3 is TGTGCCAGCAGCAGACTCCCGGGACAGGGTCTCCACTTT. Translated: CASSRLPGQGLHF.

Written as DNA, the CDR3 is TGTGCCAGCAGTTACTCGGGGGCGGCTGAAGCTTTCTTT. Its translation is CASSYSGAAEAFF. The V and J genes are TRBV6-5 and TRBJ1-1; tentative D call: TRBD1 (6 bases). The V gene lost 0 bases and the J gene lost 6 bases, with 8 bases spanning the gap. CDR1 is MNHEY, CDR2 SVGAGI, per germline. The CDR3 spans 13 residues.

The chain has TRBV6-5 and TRBJ1-1; no reliable D call. V gave up 2 bases and J gave up 3 bases, with 13 bases separating them. The CDR3 has 15 amino acids. Germline V gene sequence: CDR1 MNHEY, CDR2 SVGAGI. CDR3: CASSYQSLGDTEAFF. The CDR3 region has the DNA TGTGCCAGCAGTTACCAGTCCCTCGGGGACACTGAAGCTTTCTTT.

This clone was found a few times. The chain joins TRBV4-2 to TRBJ1-1; a possible D gene is TRBD1 (6 bases). V was cut by 4 bases and J by 3 bases, with 15 bases left in between. This CDR3 has 15 residues. Looked up from germline, CDR1 is LGHNA and CDR2 is YNFKEQ. Here the CDR3 reads CASSPQQGIDTEAFF. In DNA form, the CDR3 reads TGTGCCAGCAGCCCTCAACAGGGTATAGACACTGAAGCTTTCTTT.

The rearrangement joins TRBV3-1 (or the pseudogene TRBV3-2) to TRBJ2-1; D might be TRBD2 (5 bases). Trimming took off 4 bases at V and 6 bases at J, with 25 bases between the two ends. The CDR3 spans 18 residues. Germline V CDR1 and CDR2: LGHDT, YNNKEL (reference sequence). Here the CDR3 DNA reads TGTGCCAGCAGCCCCCAAAGCGGTGCGCGGGCCATTATCAATGAGCAGTTCTTC. Residues: CASSPQSGARAIINEQFF.

V is TRBV29-1 and J is TRBJ1-2; 8 bases line up with TRBD1. Germline loops: CDR1 SQVTM, CDR2 ANQGSEA. J lost 7 bases, V lost 3 bases, and 7 bases had no gene match. The CDR3 spans 13 residues. The DNA of the CDR3 is TGCAGCGTTGAGGTCAACAGGGGGTCTGGCTACACCTTC. Residues: CSVEVNRGSGYTF.

The chain carries TRBV24-1 and TRBJ2-3, with D maybe TRBD2 (5 bases). This CDR3 has 14 residues. CDR1 and CDR2 from the germline V gene are KGHDR and SFDVKD. Deletions cut 3 bases from V and 2 bases from J, with 8 bases between. CDR3 loop: CATSDRTFTDTQYF. The CDR3 DNA reads TGTGCCACCAGTGATAGGACTTTCACAGATACGCAGTATTTT.